The 9 T cell receptor beta chains listed next were all sequenced from one sample in a study of blood T cells in healthy people across ages. A second PCR of about 6 to 12 cycles used a sample-barcoded 5' primer and a J-beta primer mix. MiXCR, run by TCRdb on the 5' RACE reads, gives a single entry per CDR3 protein. The sample lists around 1,600,000 distinct CDR3 sequences, about 45% occurring once. The specimen sequenced was blood. These receptors came from a woman aged 18-29 years in good health.

The gene calls are TRBV7-9 and TRBJ2-3, with D tentatively TRBD2 (6 bases). The CDR3 is 14 residues long. Between the trimmed V and J ends, which lost 4 bases and 9 bases, there was a span of 17 bases. Looked up from germline, CDR1 is SEHNR and CDR2 is FQNEAQ (reference sequence). The CDR3 loop is CASSSSIGGNTQYF. In DNA form, the CDR3 reads TGTGCCAGCAGCTCCTCAATTGGCGGGAACACGCAGTATTTT.

This clonotype was seen a few times. The chain joins TRBV4-3 to TRBJ1-4; D not resolved. The CDR3 covers 15 residues. The germline V and J ends were trimmed by 1 base and 0 bases, with 6 bases remaining between them. Germline CDR1 LGHNA, CDR2 YSLEER. The CDR3 is CASSQGVATNEKLFF. The CDR3 coding sequence is TGCGCCAGCAGCCAAGGGGTAGCAACTAATGAAAAACTGTTTTTT.

V gene TRBV7-9 combines with J gene TRBJ2-2; TRBD1 agrees at 9 bases. This CDR3 has 16 residues. V shed 5 bases and J 1 base; nucleotides not matched to a gene: 5. Germline V CDR1 and CDR2: SEHNR, FQNEAQ (reference sequence). The chain's CDR3 is CASSPRQGENTGELFF. CDR3 coding DNA: TGTGCCAGCAGCCCTAGACAGGGGGAGAACACCGGGGAGCTGTTTTTT.

This clonotype was recorded only once. This chain joins TRBV20-1 and TRBJ1-5; 7 nucleotides line up with TRBD1. The CDR3 covers 13 residues. Germline CDR1 DFQATT, CDR2 SNEGSKA (reference sequence). With 5 bases clipped from V and 7 bases from J, the junction kept 8 bases outside the gene matches. The CDR3 protein is CSAAPDRDQPQHF. CDR3 in DNA: TGCAGTGCTGCCCCCGACAGGGACCAGCCCCAGCATTTT.

The V and J genes are TRBV29-1 and TRBJ1-1; D is undetermined. CDR1 is SQVTM and CDR2 is ANQGSEA in the germline V gene. Trimming stripped 1 base from V and 2 bases from J, with 8 bases between. The CDR3 length is 13 residues. Here the CDR3 DNA reads TGCAGCGTTGAAGCAGTGACTAACACTGAAGCTTTCTTT. Protein product: CSVEAVTNTEAFF. Full variable domain (outside the CDR3, taken from reference TRBV29-1 and TRBJ1-1): SAVISQKPSRDICQRGTSLTIQCQVDSQVTMMFWYRQQPGQSLTLIATANQGSEATYESGFVIDKFPISRPNLTFSTLTVSNMSPEDSSIYLCSVEAVTNTEAFFGQGTRLTVV.

The gene calls are TRBV21-1 and TRBJ2-4; TRBD1 is the table's D call, not checked against the DNA. TRBV21-1 is tagged as a pseudogene. This CDR3 region has 20 residues. The CDR3 nucleotides read TGTGCCAGCAGCAATGAGGACAGGGTATACAAGAAACCTGCCAAAAACATTCAGTACTTC. This sequence encodes CASSNEDRVYKKPAKNIQYF.

This clonotype was seen a handful of times. The chain combines TRBV12-3 or TRBV12-4 with TRBJ1-4; D gene ambiguous. This CDR3 is 14 amino acids long. Trimming left V 4 bases short and J 7 bases short, with 13 bases between. The CDR3: CASSSEDPGEKLFF. The CDR3 nucleotides read TGTGCCAGCAGTTCGGAGGACCCAGGTGAAAAACTGTTTTTT.

The genes are TRBV7-2 and TRBJ1-2, with D hard to call. This CDR3 region has 14 residues. The germline CDR1 and CDR2 sequences are SGHTA and FQGNSA. V gave up 1 base and J gave up 8 bases, with 14 bases separating them. The CDR3 loop reads CASSLGAVGGGYTF. The CDR3, as DNA: TGTGCCAGCAGCTTAGGGGCAGTCGGAGGGGGCTACACCTTC. Full variable domain (outside the CDR3, taken from reference TRBV7-2 and TRBJ1-2): GAGVSQSPSNKVTEKGKDVELRCDPISGHTALYWYRQSLGQGLEFLIYFQGNSAPDKSGLPSDRFSAERTGGSVSTLTIQRTQQEDSAVYLCASSLGAVGGGYTFGSGTRLTVV.

J is TRBJ1-2 and V is TRBV10-3; a possible D gene is TRBD1 (6 bases). The CDR3 has 14 residues. The V end was cut by 5 bases, the J end by 6 bases, with 16 bases between. CDR1 is ENHRY and CDR2 is SYGVKD in the germline V gene. CDR3 sequence reads: CAISTAGVPNGYTF. As DNA, the CDR3 is TGTGCCATCAGTACTGCAGGGGTCCCAAATGGCTACACCTTC.